This T cell receptor (beta chain) derives from a study of T cells after yellow fever vaccination. V shed 3 bases and J 8 bases; nucleotides not matched to a gene: 2. This CDR3 spans 14 amino acids. Germline V gives CDR1 MDHEN, CDR2 SYDVKM. This clonotype was seen more than once but under ten times. Its cognate antigen is unknown. Via MiXCR, TCRdb re-called the 5' RACE reads, giving one row per CDR3 protein. The profile shows some 550,000 distinct CDR3 sequences, 15% to 20% of them singletons. Study observations and caveats: Across the CD4 and CD8 compartments, a small share of clonotypes was present in both. Re-detected after boosting: most primary clones, approximately 97% of CD4 and 80% to 90% of CD8.

The gene calls are TRBV28 and TRBJ2-1; 12 bases align to TRBD1. The origin of this receptor is a man aged 30-40 years who received the YFV17D yellow fever vaccine. Sample: PBMCs, taken 15 days after the yellow fever booster vaccination. Written as DNA, the CDR3 is TGTGCCAGCAGTTTTGGGACAGGGGGCTATGAGCAGTTCTTC. It encodes CASSFGTGGYEQFF.